These 21 T cell receptor beta chains originate from one sample sequenced in a study of identical twins. TCRdb re-called the 5' RACE reads with MiXCR, one entry per CDR3 protein. This table has roughly 490,000 distinct CDR3 sequences, more than 13% appearing once. This sample also appeared in a second study, on yellow fever vaccine responses in identical twins.

Material for sequencing was CD4+ T cells sorted from blood. The receptors were sampled from a woman aged 18-29 years in good health.

This clonotype was found a few times. The V and J genes are TRBV20-1 and TRBJ2-3, with TRBD2 identical over 14 bases. This CDR3 contains 17 residues. V shed 2 bases, J shed 4 bases, and the junction held 8 bases outside the gene matches. Germline values: CDR1 DFQATT, CDR2 SNEGSKA (reference sequence). The CDR3 spells CSARSGLAGDRADTQYF. CDR3 in DNA: TGCAGTGCTAGATCGGGACTAGCGGGGGACCGTGCAGATACGCAGTATTTT.

This clonotype appeared many times. J is TRBJ2-7 and V is TRBV7-2; 13 bases are shared with TRBD2. The CDR3 runs to 15 residues. J was trimmed by 6 bases and V by 4 bases; bases with no gene match: 6. The germline gives CDR1 SGHTA, CDR2 FQGNSA. In DNA form, the CDR3 reads TGTGCCAGCAGCTCCCAGACTAGCGGGAGGCGCGAGCAGTACTTC. Its translation: CASSSQTSGRREQYF.

CDR3 DNA sequence: TGTGCCAGCAGTTTAGAGGGAGGGACAGGTCATCAGCCCCAGCATTTT. This translates into CASSLEGGTGHQPQHF. V and J are TRBV12-3 or TRBV12-4 and TRBJ1-5; 8 nucleotides align to TRBD1. The CDR3 sequence is 16 residues long. V trimming: 1 base; J trimming: 5 bases; junction bases outside the gene matches: 7.

The CDR3 nucleotides read TGTGCCAGCAGCAGATCTGATATTAGGGCATTGGCCGGGGAGCTGTTTTTT. Its protein product is CASSRSDIRALAGELFF. The genes are TRBV3-1 and TRBJ2-2; unclear D gene. Trimming removed 5 bases at V and 6 bases at J, with 22 bases between. CDR3 length: 17 residues. In germline, CDR1 is LGHDT, CDR2 YNNKEL (reference sequence).

This clonotype was observed a handful of times. V and J are TRBV4-2 and TRBJ2-5; weak D call: TRBD2 (6 bases). CDR1 is LGHNA, CDR2 YNFKEQ, per germline. V was pared by 5 bases and J by 5 bases, with 15 bases between. CDR3 length equals 14 residues. DNA of the CDR3: TGTGCCAGCAGCGATGCGGGGAAGGGGGAGACCCAGTACTTC. It is translated as CASSDAGKGETQYF.

This clonotype was observed a handful of times. CDR3 coding DNA: TGCGCCAGCAGCCAAGATGGGGAGGGGGGTTACTCCTACGAGCAGTACTTC. It encodes CASSQDGEGGYSYEQYF. V gene TRBV4-3 combines with J gene TRBJ2-7; tentative D call: TRBD2 (7 bases). CDR1 is LGHNA and CDR2 is YSLEER in the germline V gene. Trimming shortened V by 0 bases and J by 0 bases, and 15 bases separated the two germline ends. This CDR3 is built from 17 residues.

V gene TRBV20-1 combines with J gene TRBJ2-7, with no clear D. The V end was cut by 1 base, the J end by 1 base, with 14 bases between. This CDR3 is 15 amino acids long. CDR1 and CDR2 from the germline V gene are DFQATT and SNEGSKA (reference sequence). CDR3 sequence (DNA): TGCAGTGCTAGAGGTATCGCCAGGCCGTCCTACGAGCAGTACTTC. It specifies CSARGIARPSYEQYF.

This clonotype was seen a few times. V gene TRBV7-8 combines with J gene TRBJ1-5; D remains unclear. The germline V gene encodes CDR1 SGHVS and CDR2 FQNEAQ. The CDR3 extends over 15 amino acids. CDR3 sequence: CATMPGTVSNQPQHF. In DNA form, the CDR3 reads TGTGCAACCATGCCCGGCACCGTTAGCAATCAGCCCCAGCATTTT.

The rearrangement uses TRBV20-1 and TRBJ2-7; a possible D gene is TRBD1 (5 bases). CDR3 length: 13 residues. Germline lookup yields CDR1 DFQATT and CDR2 SNEGSKA (reference sequence). The V end was cut by 1 base, the J end by 5 bases, with 12 bases between. The CDR3 DNA follows: TGCAGTGCTAGAGTGGGGTCAGGGAACGAGCAGTACTTC. This encodes CSARVGSGNEQYF.

This clonotype was observed many times. V gene TRBV28 combines with J gene TRBJ2-5, with TRBD2 identical over 10 bases. Germline CDR1 is MDHEN and CDR2 is SYDVKM. CDR3 size: 17 residues. J was trimmed by 4 bases and V by 2 bases; bases with no gene match: 10. Here the CDR3 reads CASSLNLAGAGRETQYF. In DNA, the CDR3 is TGTGCCAGCAGTTTAAACCTAGCGGGAGCGGGGCGAGAGACCCAGTACTTC.

As to this clonotype: At one of its ends the junction is not consistent with the germline gene, which may arise from a read error. The chain combines TRBV7-4 with TRBJ2-3; TRBD2 aligns across 10 bases. The germline V gene encodes CDR1 SGHVT and CDR2 SQSDAQ. The CDR3 spans 18 residues. The CDR3 sequence is CTSSLPARTSGRTDTQYF. CDR3 nucleotides: TGTACCAGCAGCCTACCCGCCCGGACTAGCGGTCGCACAGATACGCAGTATTTT.

This clonotype appeared a few times. The rearrangement links TRBV12-3 or TRBV12-4 to TRBJ2-3; perhaps TRBD2 as D (6 bases). The CDR3 totals 14 residues. With 3 bases removed from V and 6 bases from J, the gap between germline ends came to 13 bases. DNA of the CDR3: TGTGCCAGCAGTTTCGGGAGTATGGCGGATACGCAGTATTTT. Its translation: CASSFGSMADTQYF.

This clonotype was seen a few times. The gene calls are TRBV18 and TRBJ1-2; D gene uncertain. This CDR3 has 14 amino acids. Trimming removed 2 bases at V and 4 bases at J, with 11 bases between. Germline values: CDR1 KGHSH, CDR2 LQKENI. The CDR3 DNA is TGTGCCAGCTCACCATCAGTTGAGGTCTATGGCTACACCTTC. Protein product: CASSPSVEVYGYTF.

The V gene is TRBV20-1, the J gene TRBJ2-1; 9 bases align to TRBD1. Germline values: CDR1 DFQATT, CDR2 SNEGSKA (reference sequence). The V and J ends lost 3 bases and 4 bases, in that order; junction bases with no gene match: 7. This CDR3 contains 15 residues. CDR3 DNA: TGCAGTGCTAGTTACGGGACAGGGATGTACAATGAGCAGTTCTTC. Its protein is CSASYGTGMYNEQFF.

This clonotype was counted many times. This chain links TRBV12-3 or TRBV12-4 with TRBJ1-1; D is unresolved. V gave up 1 base and J gave up 6 bases, with 6 bases separating them. CDR3 size: 12 residues. DNA for the CDR3: TGTGCCAGCAGTTTAGTTGTTCCTGAAGCTTTCTTT. It is translated as CASSLVVPEAFF.

This clonotype was found a few times. The gene calls are TRBV7-2 and TRBJ2-4, with a possible D match to TRBD1 (6 bases). CDR1 and CDR2 from the germline V gene are SGHTA and FQGNSA. The CDR3 has 15 amino acids. Trimming shortened V by 4 bases and J by 1 base, and 11 bases separated the two germline ends. The chain's CDR3 is CASSSRQDAKNIQYF. The CDR3 region has the DNA TGTGCCAGCAGCTCTCGACAGGACGCCAAAAACATTCAGTACTTC.

With regard to this clonotype: This may stem from a read error, because a much larger clone lies one nucleotide away. The rearrangement links TRBV3-1 to TRBJ2-2; D is unresolved. Germline V gene lookup returns CDR1 LGHDT and CDR2 YNNKEL (reference sequence). CDR3 length: 12 residues. V was cut by 4 bases and J by 7 bases, with 7 bases left in between. The CDR3 reads CASSRLFGELFF. CDR3 coding DNA: TGTGCCAGCAGCCGACTGTTCGGGGAGCTGTTTTTT.

This clonotype was detected many times. CDR3 nucleotides: TGTGCCAGCAAAGGGGGGGGGAGTCGGACTGAAGCTTTCTTT. Translation: CASKGGGSRTEAFF. The rearrangement uses TRBV25-1 and TRBJ1-1; D may be TRBD1 (6 bases). CDR3 length: 14 amino acids. V was cut by 7 bases and J by 5 bases, with 17 bases left in between. Germline V gene lookup returns CDR1 MGHDK and CDR2 SYGVNS. Based on the CDR3 plus reference TRBV25-1 and TRBJ1-1, the full variable domain is EADIYQTPRYLVIGTGKKITLECSQTMGHDKMYWYQQDPGMELHLIHYSYGVNSTEKGDLSSESTVSRIRTEHFPLTLESARPSHTSQYLCASKGGGSRTEAFFGQGTRLTVV.

This clonotype was recorded a few times. The gene calls are TRBV3-1 and TRBJ2-7; 11 bases are shared with TRBD2. There are 15 residues in the CDR3. With V trimmed by 1 base and J by 5 bases, 4 bases remained unmatched. The germline V gene encodes CDR1 LGHDT and CDR2 YNNKEL (reference sequence). This CDR3 is CASSQVLAGVHEQYF. The CDR3 nucleotides are TGTGCCAGCAGCCAAGTACTAGCGGGAGTCCACGAGCAGTACTTC.

There are a few counts of this clonotype. The genes are TRBV20-1 and TRBJ2-1; TRBD2 agrees at 10 bases. CDR1 DFQATT and CDR2 SNEGSKA come from the germline V gene (reference sequence). The CDR3 totals 16 residues. After removal of 5 bases from V and 8 bases from J, the junction contained 15 bases not matched to a gene. The CDR3 DNA follows: TGCAGTGCTCCCACCCCACTAGCGGGACGTAGGGATGAGCAGTTCTTC. Its protein is CSAPTPLAGRRDEQFF.

The rearrangement links TRBV30 to TRBJ1-1; D remains ambiguous. This CDR3 is 13 amino acids long. CDR1 GTSNPN and CDR2 SVGIG come from the germline V gene (reference sequence). Trimming removed 1 base at V and 1 base at J, with 7 bases between. The CDR3 loop reads CAWSGHSNTEAFF. The CDR3 DNA reads TGTGCCTGGAGTGGACACTCGAACACTGAAGCTTTCTTT.